Listed below are T cell receptor beta chains from one sample, sequenced in a study of blood T cell repertoires in COVID-19. The repertoire was sequenced with immunoSEQ multiplex PCR; TCRdb's copy has only in-frame clones and lacks some. The profile shows roughly 87,000 clones, approximately 86% of them singletons. Specimen: peripheral blood. The receptors here all came from a middle-aged man with acute or convalescent COVID-19. CDR3s include the opening cysteine and the closing phenylalanine or tryptophan. A D gene is named only where the DNA matches it firmly. Only part of the rows carry a size: once, few, many, or a class if the clone is expanded.

size,D,J,V,DNA,CDR3
NA,NA,TRBJ1-1,TRBV5-1,TGCGCCAGCAGCTTGGCGACCCTAGGTCCGAACACTGAAGCTTTCTTT,CASSLATLGPNTEAFF
NA,NA,TRBJ2-7,TRBV5-1,TGCGCCAGCAGCCCCGTGCCCCAGGGGAGCTCCTACGAGCAGTACTTC,CASSPVPQGSSYEQYF
NA,NA,TRBJ2-1,TRBV29-1,TGCAGCGTCGTGGGGGGTGGCGGAGGCAATGAGCAGTTCTTC,CSVVGGGGGNEQFF
NA,NA,TRBJ2-3,TRBV10-1,TGCGCCAGCAGTGCGGGAGCCGGCACAGATACGCAGTATTTT,CASSAGAGTDTQYF
NA,TRBD2,TRBJ2-7,TRBV5-1,TGCGCCAGCAGCTTGCAGTCTAGCGGGACTTACGAGCAGTACTTC,CASSLQSSGTYEQYF
once,TRBD2,TRBJ2-7,TRBV4-1,TGCGCCAGCAGCTCCGGGCCTAGCGGGGTCGAGCAGTACTTC,CASSSGPSGVEQYF
NA,NA,TRBJ2-1,TRBV19,TGTGCCAGTAGTATAGCAGCTAGTGCCTACAATGAGCAGTTCTTC,CASSIAASAYNEQFF
once,TRBD1,TRBJ1-2,TRBV7-9,TGTGCCAGCAGTCGACAGGGGAAGGCGTATGGCTACACCTTC,CASSRQGKAYGYTF
NA,NA,TRBJ1-1,TRBV5-1,TGCGCCAGCAGCTTATTTTCACAGGGTTACACTGAAGCTTTCTTT,CASSLFSQGYTEAFF
NA,TRBD1,TRBJ1-6,TRBV6-6,TGTGCCAGCAGCGATACAGGGGGCTTCAATTCACCCCTCCACTTT,CASSDTGGFNSPLHF
NA,NA,TRBJ2-5,TRBV3-1/TRBV3-2,TGTGCCAGCAGCCTCCTTGGTGACGGGGGAGAAGAGACCCAGTACTTC,CASSLLGDGGEETQYF
NA,TRBD1,TRBJ1-1,TRBV6-5,TGTGCCAGCAGATCAGGAGACAGGGGTTTAGATTTCTTT,CASRSGDRGLDFF
NA,NA,TRBJ2-7,TRBV2,TGTGCCAGCAGTGATCAGGGAGGCCGGGGCTCCTACGAGCAGTACTTC,CASSDQGGRGSYEQYF
medium-sized,NA,TRBJ2-5,TRBV9,TGTGCCAGCAGCGCCTCGGAGACCCAGTACTTC,CASSASETQYF
few,NA,TRBJ1-5,TRBV5-8,TGTGCCAGCAGCTTGGATGGGGCCAATCAGCCCCAGCATTTT,CASSLDGANQPQHF
NA,TRBD1,TRBJ2-5,TRBV19,TGTGCCAGTAGTATAGATGGGACAGGGGGCTTGGAGACCCAGTACTTC,CASSIDGTGGLETQYF
NA,NA,TRBJ2-1,TRBV29-1,TGCAGCGTTGATCGGGAGTCTAATGAGCAGTTCTTC,CSVDRESNEQFF
NA,NA,TRBJ2-5,TRBV5-1,TGCGCCAGCAGCTTGGCAAGGGGTTCCGGGCAAGAGACCCAGTACTTC,CASSLARGSGQETQYF
NA,NA,TRBJ2-1,TRBV4-1,TGCGCCAGCAGCCAAGGTCCTCTGGTGGACACTAACAATGAGCAGTTCTTC,CASSQGPLVDTNNEQFF
NA,TRBD1,TRBJ2-7,TRBV7-2,TGTGCCAGCAGCTTAGTGGTGGCAGGGGGTCCCTACGAGCAGTACTTC,CASSLVVAGGPYEQYF
once,TRBD1,TRBJ1-2,TRBV11-2,TGTGCCAGCAGCTCGGGACAGGGAGGCTATGGCTACACCTTC,CASSSGQGGYGYTF
NA,TRBD2,TRBJ2-5,TRBV5-6,TGTGCCAGCAGCCCGTTGATAGCGGGAGGGCAAGAGACCCAGTACTTC,CASSPLIAGGQETQYF
NA,TRBD2,TRBJ2-2,TRBV6-6,TGTGCCAGCAGGACCTTAGCGGGAGGTGGCACCGGGGAGCTGTTTTTT,CASRTLAGGGTGELFF
few,NA,TRBJ1-1,TRBV9,TGTGCCAGCAGCGCGACAACAGGTAACACTGAAGCTTTCTTT,CASSATTGNTEAFF
NA,NA,TRBJ2-3,TRBV5-4,TGTGCCAGCAGCTTGGCCGACAGTGGGGGCACAGATACGCAGTATTTT,CASSLADSGGTDTQYF
once,NA,TRBJ1-5,TRBV5-8,TGTGCCAGCAGATACCGACAGAGCAATCAGCCCCAGCATTTT,CASRYRQSNQPQHF
few,NA,TRBJ1-2,TRBV3-1/TRBV3-2,TGTGCCAGCAGCCAAGCCAATGGCTACACCTTC,CASSQANGYTF
NA,NA,TRBJ1-2,TRBV11-2,TGTGCCAGCAGAGGACGGGAGAGGGATGGCTACACCTTC,CASRGRERDGYTF